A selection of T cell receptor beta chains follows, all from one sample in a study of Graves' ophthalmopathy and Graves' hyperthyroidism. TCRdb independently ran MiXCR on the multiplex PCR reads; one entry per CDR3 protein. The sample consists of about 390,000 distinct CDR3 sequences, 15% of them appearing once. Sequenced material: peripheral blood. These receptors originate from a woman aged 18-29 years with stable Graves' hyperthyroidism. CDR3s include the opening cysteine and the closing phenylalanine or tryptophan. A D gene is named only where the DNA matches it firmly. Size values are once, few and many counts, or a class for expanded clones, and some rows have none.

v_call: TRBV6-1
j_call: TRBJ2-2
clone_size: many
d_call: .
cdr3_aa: CASSEYQGGTGELFF
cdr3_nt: TGTGCCAGCAGTGAATATCAGGGAGGCACCGGGGAGCTGTTTTTT

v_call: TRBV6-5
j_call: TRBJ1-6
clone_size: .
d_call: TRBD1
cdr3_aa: CASSYFRGRLNNSPLHF
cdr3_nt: TGTGCCAGCAGTTACTTCAGGGGGCGACTTAATAATTCACCCCTCCACTTT

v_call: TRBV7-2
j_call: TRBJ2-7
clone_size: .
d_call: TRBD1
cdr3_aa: CASSNPGTGAYEQYF
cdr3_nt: TGTGCCAGCAGCAATCCCGGGACAGGGGCCTACGAGCAGTACTTC

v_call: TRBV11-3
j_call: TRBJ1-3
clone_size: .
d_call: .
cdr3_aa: CASSSWTAAADYSGNTIYF
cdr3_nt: TGTGCCAGCAGCTCCTGGACAGCGGCGGCGGATTACTCTGGAAACACCATATATTTT

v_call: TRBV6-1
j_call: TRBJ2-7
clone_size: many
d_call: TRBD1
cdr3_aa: CASSDYGTGAYEQYF
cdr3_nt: TGTGCCAGCAGTGACTACGGGACAGGGGCCTACGAGCAGTACTTC

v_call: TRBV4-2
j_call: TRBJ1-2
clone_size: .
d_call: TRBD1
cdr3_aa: CASSPGTGEEVYGYTF
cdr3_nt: TGTGCCAGCAGCCCCGGGACAGGCGAGGAGGTTTATGGCTACACCTTC

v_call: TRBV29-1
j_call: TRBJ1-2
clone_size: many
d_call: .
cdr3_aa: CSVEGQDYGYTF
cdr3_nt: TGCAGCGTTGAGGGGCAGGACTATGGCTACACCTTC

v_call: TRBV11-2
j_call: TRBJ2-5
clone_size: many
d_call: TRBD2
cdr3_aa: CASSLPGGPGETQYF
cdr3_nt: TGTGCCAGCAGCTTACCGGGGGGGCCGGGGGAGACCCAGTACTTC

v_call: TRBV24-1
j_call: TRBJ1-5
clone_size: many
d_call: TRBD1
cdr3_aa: CATSDRDSFSNQPQHF
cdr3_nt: TGTGCCACCAGTGATAGGGACAGCTTTAGCAATCAGCCCCAGCATTTT

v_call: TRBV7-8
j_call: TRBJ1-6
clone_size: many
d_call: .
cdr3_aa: CASSSGAPISYNSPLHF
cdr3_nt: TGTGCCAGCAGCTCAGGGGCTCCAATCTCCTATAATTCACCCCTCCACTTT

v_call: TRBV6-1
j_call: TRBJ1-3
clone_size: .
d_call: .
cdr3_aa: CASTLGPDSGNTIYF
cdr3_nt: TGTGCCAGCACCCTCGGACCCGACTCTGGAAACACCATATATTTT